This T cell receptor (beta chain) was sequenced for a study of shared clonotypes between healthy human individuals. Study-level results: Rarefaction curves obtained for sorted subsets showed sequencing incomplete despite large depth.

The authors divided CD4+ cells into CD45RA+ naive and CD45RA-negative memory subsets. The ends were cut back, 3 bases at V and 4 bases at J, with 16 bases in the middle. CDR3 length equals 15 residues. Looked up from germline, CDR1 is LNHNV and CDR2 is YYDKDF (reference sequence). Remarks on this clone: The antigen is not known.

Repertoires were generated with immunoSEQ multiplex PCR, while TCRdb's copy carries only in-frame clones and drops some. The data contain about 1.5 million clones, approximately 96% of them seen just once; the ten biggest clones take up over 1%. The sample comprised naive CD4+ T cells sorted from blood. Subset specified: CD45RA+ positively selected. The chain couples TRBV15 to TRBJ2-7; D uncertain. This sequence originates from a man aged 30 to 39 in good health. CDR3 residues: CATSSRPPRSYEQYF. CDR3 nucleotide sequence: TGTGCCACCAGCAGTCGACCCCCTAGGTCGTACGAGCAGTACTTC. Full variable domain (remainder filled in from reference TRBV15 and TRBJ2-7): DAMVIQNPRYQVTQFGKPVTLSCSQTLNHNVMYWYQQKSSQAPKLLFHYYDKDFNNEADTPDNFQSRRPNTSFCFLDIRSPGLGDTAMYLCATSSRPPRSYEQYFGPGTRLTVT.